This is a list of T cell receptor beta chains from one sample in a study of shared clonotypes between healthy human individuals. Using immunoSEQ multiplex PCR, the repertoire was profiled, and TCRdb retains in-frame clones only, with some absent. The data contain 1.4 million or so clones, approximately 98.5% of them seen just once; the ten biggest clones take up 0.3% to 0.45%. Sequencing was done on a sample of naive CD4+ T cells sorted from blood. The receptor source for this set is a man aged 30 to 45 in good health. The CDR3 runs from the conserved cysteine through the conserved F or W. The D gene is left open where the match is weak. Only part of the rows carry a size: once, few, many, or a class if the clone is expanded.

j_call: TRBJ1-4
clone_size: -
v_call: TRBV9
d_call: -
cdr3_nt: TGTGCCAGCAGCGTAGATGGGCAGGTTGAAAAACTGTTTTTT
cdr3_aa: CASSVDGQVEKLFF

j_call: TRBJ2-7
clone_size: -
v_call: TRBV7-9
d_call: TRBD2
cdr3_nt: TGTGCCAGCAGTCCTCGAGCGGGAGTGGCGCAGTACTTC
cdr3_aa: CASSPRAGVAQYF

j_call: TRBJ2-3
clone_size: -
v_call: TRBV4-3
d_call: TRBD2
cdr3_nt: TGCGCCAGCAGCCAGCAAGCGGGAGGGTTCACAGATACGCAGTATTTT
cdr3_aa: CASSQQAGGFTDTQYF

j_call: TRBJ2-7
clone_size: -
v_call: TRBV2
d_call: TRBD2
cdr3_nt: TGTGCCAGCAGTCACGGACTAGTGCCTTACGAGCAGTACTTC
cdr3_aa: CASSHGLVPYEQYF

j_call: TRBJ2-1
clone_size: -
v_call: TRBV5-5
d_call: TRBD1
cdr3_nt: TGTGCCAGCAGCCTGGACAGGGGCGGTGAGCAGTTCTTC
cdr3_aa: CASSLDRGGEQFF

j_call: TRBJ2-5
clone_size: once
v_call: TRBV10-3
d_call: -
cdr3_nt: TGTGCCATCGCGGAGCGGAGACAAGAGACCCAGTACTTC
cdr3_aa: CAIAERRQETQYF

j_call: TRBJ1-4
clone_size: once
v_call: TRBV28
d_call: -
cdr3_nt: TGTGCCAGCGGAGTGGGGTCGAATGAAAAACTGTTTTTT
cdr3_aa: CASGVGSNEKLFF

j_call: TRBJ2-1
clone_size: -
v_call: TRBV5-1
d_call: -
cdr3_nt: TGCGCCAGCAGCCCCGGGCAGGGGGGGTTCAATGAGCAGTTCTTC
cdr3_aa: CASSPGQGGFNEQFF

j_call: TRBJ2-7
clone_size: once
v_call: TRBV5-8
d_call: -
cdr3_nt: TGTGCCAGCAGCTTCGGAATTATGGGGCCTGACGAGCAGTACTTC
cdr3_aa: CASSFGIMGPDEQYF

j_call: TRBJ2-5
clone_size: -
v_call: TRBV7-8
d_call: -
cdr3_nt: TGTGCCAGCAGCTTAGAAGGCTACAGACAAGAGACCCAGTACTTC
cdr3_aa: CASSLEGYRQETQYF

j_call: TRBJ2-1
clone_size: -
v_call: TRBV5-1
d_call: TRBD2
cdr3_nt: TGCGCCAGCAGCTTGCGACCGGGAGGAGGGGAGCAGTTCTTC
cdr3_aa: CASSLRPGGGEQFF

j_call: TRBJ2-1
clone_size: -
v_call: TRBV6-5
d_call: -
cdr3_nt: TGTGCCAGCAGTTTCTCGCCCGGCGGTGAGCAGTTCTTC
cdr3_aa: CASSFSPGGEQFF

j_call: TRBJ2-5
clone_size: once
v_call: TRBV5-1
d_call: TRBD2
cdr3_nt: TGCGCCAGCAGCGACGGACTAGCCCCTCAAGAGACCCAGTACTTC
cdr3_aa: CASSDGLAPQETQYF

j_call: TRBJ2-2
clone_size: -
v_call: TRBV5-1
d_call: TRBD1
cdr3_nt: TGCGCCAGCAGCTTGGCGGGCCGGACAGGGGACACCGGGGAGCTGTTTTTT
cdr3_aa: CASSLAGRTGDTGELFF

j_call: TRBJ2-5
clone_size: -
v_call: TRBV29-1
d_call: TRBD1
cdr3_nt: TGCAGCGTCTGGGTAGGGCGGACAGGGAAGCTTCAAGAGACCCAGTACTTC
cdr3_aa: CSVWVGRTGKLQETQYF

j_call: TRBJ2-7
clone_size: -
v_call: TRBV19
d_call: TRBD1
cdr3_nt: TGTGCCAGTAGTTCGGGGACAGGACCCTACGAGCAGTACTTC
cdr3_aa: CASSSGTGPYEQYF

j_call: TRBJ1-1
clone_size: -
v_call: TRBV6-6
d_call: -
cdr3_nt: TGTGCCACCCGAAACACTGAAGCTTTCTTT
cdr3_aa: CATRNTEAFF

j_call: TRBJ2-7
clone_size: once
v_call: TRBV6-6
d_call: -
cdr3_nt: TGTGCCAGCAGTTCTGGGACAGCGGGTTCCTACGAGCAGTACTTC
cdr3_aa: CASSSGTAGSYEQYF

j_call: TRBJ2-2
clone_size: -
v_call: TRBV2
d_call: TRBD2
cdr3_nt: TGTGCCAGCAGTTTGTTTAGCGGGACGAACACCGGGGAGCTGTTTTTT
cdr3_aa: CASSLFSGTNTGELFF

j_call: TRBJ2-5
clone_size: -
v_call: TRBV6-5
d_call: TRBD2
cdr3_nt: TGTGCCAGCAGCCACGGGACTAGCGGCTCGGGGACCCAGTACTTC
cdr3_aa: CASSHGTSGSGTQYF

j_call: TRBJ2-2
clone_size: -
v_call: TRBV5-6
d_call: -
cdr3_nt: TGTGCCAGCAGCTTGGGGCTCTGGGACACCGGGGAGCTGTTTTTT
cdr3_aa: CASSLGLWDTGELFF

j_call: TRBJ2-3
clone_size: -
v_call: TRBV5-1
d_call: -
cdr3_nt: TGCGCCAGCAGCTTGGTGAGGGGTATAACAGATACGCAGTATTTT
cdr3_aa: CASSLVRGITDTQYF

j_call: TRBJ1-5
clone_size: -
v_call: TRBV5-5
d_call: -
cdr3_nt: TGTGCCAGCAGCCTCGGTGGGGTCAGCAATCAGCCCCAGCATTTT
cdr3_aa: CASSLGGVSNQPQHF

j_call: TRBJ1-4
clone_size: -
v_call: TRBV28
d_call: -
cdr3_nt: TGTGCCAGCAGCCCATGGGACCTAACGGCAACTAATGAAAAACTGTTTTTT
cdr3_aa: CASSPWDLTATNEKLFF

j_call: TRBJ2-3
clone_size: -
v_call: TRBV18
d_call: TRBD2
cdr3_nt: TGTGCCAGCTCACCGCGAGCGGGGTACCCCACAGATACGCAGTATTTT
cdr3_aa: CASSPRAGYPTDTQYF

j_call: TRBJ2-1
clone_size: -
v_call: TRBV18
d_call: -
cdr3_nt: TGTGCCAGCTCAGTGACAGAGATTTCCTACAATGAGCAGTTCTTC
cdr3_aa: CASSVTEISYNEQFF

j_call: TRBJ2-2
clone_size: -
v_call: TRBV10-3
d_call: -
cdr3_nt: TGTGCCACGGGCCCCGGTCTAGCCTCGAACACCGGGGAGCTGTTTTTT
cdr3_aa: CATGPGLASNTGELFF

j_call: TRBJ2-3
clone_size: -
v_call: TRBV10-3
d_call: TRBD2
cdr3_nt: TGTGCCAGCAGGACTAGCGGGTCGACCCCTAGCACAGATACGCAGTATTTT
cdr3_aa: CASRTSGSTPSTDTQYF

j_call: TRBJ1-1
clone_size: -
v_call: TRBV9
d_call: -
cdr3_nt: TGTGCCAGCAGCGTAAGTCAGGATGGCGACAGTGAAGCTTTCTTT
cdr3_aa: CASSVSQDGDSEAFF

j_call: TRBJ1-2
clone_size: -
v_call: TRBV6-1
d_call: TRBD1
cdr3_nt: TGTGCCAGCAGTGTTTTTGGGACAGGGTTTGATGGCTACACCTTC
cdr3_aa: CASSVFGTGFDGYTF

j_call: TRBJ2-7
clone_size: -
v_call: TRBV5-4
d_call: -
cdr3_nt: TGTGCCAGCAGCTTGGGGCGATACGAGCAGTACTTC
cdr3_aa: CASSLGRYEQYF

j_call: TRBJ2-1
clone_size: -
v_call: TRBV20-1
d_call: -
cdr3_nt: TGCAGTGCCGGACTCAATGAGCAGTTCTTC
cdr3_aa: CSAGLNEQFF

j_call: TRBJ2-7
clone_size: -
v_call: TRBV30
d_call: TRBD1
cdr3_nt: TGTGCCTGGAAAAAGACAGGGGGCCTTCTCGAGCAGTACTTC
cdr3_aa: CAWKKTGGLLEQYF

j_call: TRBJ2-7
clone_size: -
v_call: TRBV7-3
d_call: TRBD1
cdr3_nt: TGTGCCAGCAGCCGGACAGGGGGAGAGCAGTACTTC
cdr3_aa: CASSRTGGEQYF

j_call: TRBJ2-7
clone_size: once
v_call: TRBV11-3
d_call: -
cdr3_nt: TGTGCCAGCAGCTCCCTCCCCAGCAGGCCGAGTCCCTCCTACGAGCAGTACTTC
cdr3_aa: CASSSLPSRPSPSYEQYF

j_call: TRBJ1-4
clone_size: -
v_call: TRBV11-2
d_call: -
cdr3_nt: TGTGCCAGCAGCTTATCAGGTCACACTAATGAAAAACTGTTTTTT
cdr3_aa: CASSLSGHTNEKLFF

j_call: TRBJ2-5
clone_size: -
v_call: TRBV7-2
d_call: TRBD2
cdr3_nt: TGTGCCAGCAGCTTCGATGGACTAGCCCAAGAGACCCAGTACTTC
cdr3_aa: CASSFDGLAQETQYF

j_call: TRBJ1-2
clone_size: once
v_call: TRBV5-1
d_call: -
cdr3_nt: TGCGCCAGCTCTTTAGGTACAGGGAATGGCTACACCTTC
cdr3_aa: CASSLGTGNGYTF

j_call: TRBJ1-1
clone_size: -
v_call: TRBV18
d_call: -
cdr3_nt: TGTGCCAGCTCACCGGAGCGGACAGTTGAAGCTTTCTTT
cdr3_aa: CASSPERTVEAFF

j_call: TRBJ1-3
clone_size: -
v_call: TRBV9
d_call: -
cdr3_nt: TGTGCCAGCAGCGTAGAGGGACGGACCTATACTGGAAACACCATATATTTT
cdr3_aa: CASSVEGRTYTGNTIYF

j_call: TRBJ2-5
clone_size: -
v_call: TRBV18
d_call: TRBD2
cdr3_nt: TGTGCCAGCTCACCCGACCGACTAGCCGAGACCCAGTACTTC
cdr3_aa: CASSPDRLAETQYF

j_call: TRBJ2-7
clone_size: -
v_call: TRBV10-3
d_call: -
cdr3_nt: TGTGCCATCAGTGGGGGGACTTGGACCTACGAGCAGTACTTC
cdr3_aa: CAISGGTWTYEQYF

j_call: TRBJ2-7
clone_size: once
v_call: TRBV9
d_call: -
cdr3_nt: TGTGCCAGCACCGCGGGGGCCTCCTCCTACGAGCAGTACTTC
cdr3_aa: CASTAGASSYEQYF

j_call: TRBJ1-2
clone_size: -
v_call: TRBV6-6
d_call: -
cdr3_nt: TGTGCCAGCAGTTACTCGCGGGCTGCCAACTATGGCTACACCTTC
cdr3_aa: CASSYSRAANYGYTF

j_call: TRBJ2-7
clone_size: -
v_call: TRBV5-1
d_call: -
cdr3_nt: TGCGCTAGCAGCCCATCCGCCGGCTCTACCTACGAGCAGTACTTC
cdr3_aa: CASSPSAGSTYEQYF